The 28 T cell receptor beta chains reported below all come from one sample, sequenced in a study of T-cell reconstitution after alpha-beta-depleted transplantation in children. Unique molecular identifiers featured in how the TCRbeta library was prepared. TCRdb fed the PCR reads into MiXCR, producing one record per CDR3 protein. The sample consists of 350,000 to 450,000 distinct CDR3 sequences, roughly 15% of them appearing once. The sample was PBMCs, taken from the stem cell graft. All receptors come from a human donor who donated a stem cell graft to a child with Fanconi anemia.

J is TRBJ2-2 and V is TRBV11-2; either TRBD1 or TRBD2 may fit D (6 bases each). V was cut by 0 bases and J by 4 bases, with 12 bases left in between. The CDR3 has 16 amino acids. Germline values: CDR1 SGHAT, CDR2 FQNNGV. The CDR3 loop is CASSLDRGRFTGELFF. CDR3 sequence (DNA): TGTGCCAGCAGCTTAGATAGGGGGAGGTTCACCGGGGAGCTGTTTTTT. Supplemented by reference TRBV11-2 and TRBJ2-2, the full variable domain reads EAGVAQSPRYKIIEKRQSVAFWCNPISGHATLYWYQQILGQGPKLLIQFQNNGVVDDSQLPKDRFSAERLKGVDSTLKIQPAKLEDSAVYLCASSLDRGRFTGELFFGEGSRLTVL.

This clonotype was counted at least ten times. This chain connects TRBV3-1 to TRBJ2-2; TRBD2 is a possible D gene (5 bases). The germline gives CDR1 LGHDT, CDR2 YNNKEL (reference sequence). V was pared by 4 bases and J by 7 bases, with 10 bases between. The CDR3 totals 13 residues. The CDR3 region is CASSLLRGGELFF. The CDR3 DNA follows: TGTGCCAGCAGCCTCCTCCGGGGCGGGGAGCTGTTTTTT.

This clonotype was counted a few times. V and J are TRBV7-9 and TRBJ2-3, with a tentative D call TRBD2 (5 bases). The CDR3 extends over 14 amino acids. Between the trimmed V and J ends, which lost 1 base and 5 bases, there was a span of 10 bases. In germline, CDR1 is SEHNR, CDR2 FQNEAQ (reference sequence). The CDR3 nucleotides are TGTGCCAGCAGCTTAGAGGACTCCGGAGATACGCAGTATTTT. It encodes CASSLEDSGDTQYF.

Many counts were recorded for this clonotype. This chain connects TRBV5-1 to TRBJ2-6; D unresolved. The CDR3 has 15 residues. CDR1 and CDR2 from the germline V gene are SGHRS and YFSETQ. Trimming removed 4 bases from V and 0 bases from J, with 8 bases in between. For the CDR3, the DNA is TGCGCCAGCAGCCCCCTCCTCTCTGGGGCCAACGTCCTGACTTTC. Translated: CASSPLLSGANVLTF.

The chain uses TRBV29-1 and TRBJ1-2; D unresolved. This CDR3 comprises 12 residues. V was trimmed by 4 bases and J by 8 bases, leaving 14 bases between them. Germline V gene sequence: CDR1 SQVTM, CDR2 ANQGSEA. Here the CDR3 reads CSVGEGVGGYTF. The CDR3 DNA follows: TGCAGCGTTGGTGAAGGTGTGGGGGGCTACACCTTC.

This clonotype was detected many times. J is TRBJ2-2 and V is TRBV4-3; D is possibly TRBD2 (5 bases). This CDR3 comprises 18 residues. Trimming took 0 bases from V and 2 from J, leaving 16 bases between them. From germline, CDR1 is LGHNA and CDR2 YSLEER. CDR3 sequence (DNA): TGCGCCAGCAGCCAAGATCCTGCGGGCCCTATCAACACCGGGGAGCTGTTTTTT. Translated, it gives CASSQDPAGPINTGELFF.

This clonotype was seen a single time. A read error is likely, as this CDR3 ends without the conserved phenylalanine or tryptophan. The DNA is omitted, as the CDR3 cannot be located on it reliably, and the CDR3 follows TCRdb's listing. This sequence joins TRBV3-1 and TRBJ1-1. Germline-derived CDR1 and CDR2 are LGHDT and YNNKEL (reference sequence). The CDR3 adds up to 17 amino acids, both ends counted. CDR3 amino acids: CASSLARSYSVDTEVFV.

The rearrangement joins TRBV12-3 or TRBV12-4 to TRBJ1-6; TRBD1 matches at 7 bases. The CDR3 loop spans 14 amino acids. Trimming removed 6 bases from V and 10 bases from J; junction bases left unmatched: 9. Here the CDR3 reads CASSPGTVISPLHF. The CDR3 DNA sequence: TGTGCCAGCAGCCCCGGGACAGTGATCTCACCCCTCCACTTT.

This chain joins TRBV20-1 and TRBJ2-5; TRBD2 aligns across 7 bases. The ends lost 7 bases at V and 5 bases at J; junction bases unmatched: 13. CDR3 length: 14 residues. Germline-derived CDR1 and CDR2 are DFQATT and SNEGSKA (reference sequence). The CDR3 region is CSVQHGGTAETQYF. Written as DNA, the CDR3 is TGCAGTGTCCAACACGGGGGGACCGCGGAGACCCAGTACTTC.

The table lists this clonotype with many counts. The rearrangement links TRBV6-6 to TRBJ2-3, with D possibly being TRBD1 (6 bases). V was shortened by 6 bases and J by 6 bases, with 13 bases between the two germline ends. CDR1 is MNHNY, CDR2 SVGAGI, per germline (reference sequence). This CDR3 contains 13 residues. CDR3 residues: CASRSSGADTQYF. The CDR3 DNA reads TGTGCCAGCAGAAGCTCAGGGGCCGATACGCAGTATTTT.

This chain links TRBV6-2 or TRBV6-3 with TRBJ1-1; tentatively, D is TRBD1 (6 bases). Germline assignment: CDR1 MNHEY and CDR2 SVGEGT. Trimming took 0 bases from V and 1 from J, leaving 24 bases between them. The CDR3 is 20 amino acids. CDR3 in DNA: TGTGCCAGCAGTTACTCGGGACCGGCCGGGGGCAGTTATACGAACACTGAAGCTTTCTTT. This encodes CASSYSGPAGGSYTNTEAFF.

Of note for this clonotype: Likely a read error: the CDR3 ends without its conserved phenylalanine or tryptophan. V usage is TRBV5-1 and J usage is TRBJ1-1; TRBD1 is a possible D gene (6 bases). Trimming cost V 2 bases and J 8 bases, with 16 bases left between them. Germline CDR1 SGHRS, CDR2 YFSETQ. The CDR3 has 14 amino acids. CDR3 sequence (DNA): TGCGCCAGCAGCTTACAGGGCTCTGCCCCCGAAGCTTTCTGT. Its translation: CASSLQGSAPEAFC.

This clonotype was seen more than once but under ten times. The CDR3 spells CASRPDGGAIEEKLFF. DNA of the CDR3: TGTGCCAGCAGGCCGGACGGGGGGGCCATTGAGGAAAAACTGTTTTTT. The chain is built from TRBV6-1 and TRBJ1-4; TRBD1 is a possible D gene (6 bases). The V and J ends lost 6 bases and 8 bases respectively, with 22 bases between them. The CDR3 runs 16 residues. Germline CDR1 and CDR2: MNHNS and SASEGT.

This clonotype has more than one count but fewer than ten. The V and J genes are TRBV6-2 or TRBV6-3 and TRBJ2-7, with D maybe TRBD2 (6 bases). This CDR3 is 17 amino acids long. CDR1 is MNHEY and CDR2 is SVGEGT in the germline V gene. Trimming cost V 0 bases and J 3 bases, with 18 bases left between them. This CDR3 reads CASSYSIWRDNDYEQYF. The CDR3 nucleotides read TGTGCCAGCAGTTACTCGATTTGGCGGGATAACGACTACGAGCAGTACTTC.

In its sample, this clonotype was seen many times. The V and J genes are TRBV29-1 and TRBJ2-3; D might be TRBD1 (6 bases). Germline CDR1 and CDR2: SQVTM and ANQGSEA. The germline V and J ends were trimmed by 4 bases and 8 bases, with 13 bases remaining between them. The CDR3 is 12 amino acids. In DNA form, the CDR3 reads TGCAGCGTTGCCTGGGGGCAGGCTACGCAGTATTTT. Protein product: CSVAWGQATQYF.

This clonotype was recorded many times. The germline gene is not matched at one end of the junction; a read error may be the cause. The chain recombines TRBV4-3 with TRBJ2-1; D gene uncertain. Germline CDR1 and CDR2: LGHNA and YSLEER. This CDR3 comprises 15 residues. CDR3: CASSQDPTKYNEQFF. The CDR3 coding sequence is TGCGCCAGCAGCCAAGATCCTACCAAGTACAATGAACAGTTCTTC.

The chain has TRBV12-3 or TRBV12-4 and TRBJ1-3, with 9 bases that match TRBD1. The CDR3 spans 14 residues. The ends lost 6 bases at V and 4 bases at J; junction bases unmatched: 4. The CDR3 reads CASSWTGDGNTIYF. The CDR3 coding sequence is TGTGCCAGCAGCTGGACAGGGGACGGAAACACCATATATTTT.

This clonotype turned up a few times. The chain employs TRBV29-1 and TRBJ1-2, with a weak D call TRBD1 (6 bases). From germline, CDR1 is SQVTM and CDR2 ANQGSEA. The CDR3 runs to 15 residues. The V end was cut by 6 bases, the J end by 3 bases, with 20 bases between. The CDR3 DNA sequence: TGCAGCGTCTATCGCGAAGGGGGGGAAGACTATGGCTACACCTTC. The encoded protein is CSVYREGGEDYGYTF. Based on the CDR3 plus reference TRBV29-1 and TRBJ1-2, the full variable domain is SAVISQKPSRDICQRGTSLTIQCQVDSQVTMMFWYRQQPGQSLTLIATANQGSEATYESGFVIDKFPISRPNLTFSTLTVSNMSPEDSSIYLCSVYREGGEDYGYTFGSGTRLTVV.

There are many counts of this clonotype. This chain links TRBV19 with TRBJ2-2; D not resolved. The length of the CDR3 is 16 residues. Germline V gene lookup returns CDR1 LNHDA and CDR2 SQIVND (reference sequence). V was pared by 7 bases and J by 0 bases, with 15 bases between. CDR3 coding DNA: TGTGCCAGTAACCTGTTGTCGGGTTCGAACACCGGGGAGCTGTTTTTT. Its protein product is CASNLLSGSNTGELFF.

This clonotype has only a few counts. The chain's CDR3 is CSATDQGAVNTEAFF. The CDR3 bases are TGCAGTGCTACCGACCAGGGGGCGGTTAACACTGAAGCTTTCTTT. The chain has TRBV20-1 and TRBJ1-1; 8 bases line up with TRBD1. Trimming cost V 4 bases and J 2 bases; bases outside gene matches: 9. Per germline, CDR1 DFQATT and CDR2 SNEGSKA (reference sequence). The CDR3 covers 15 residues.

This clonotype has ten or more counts. V is TRBV9 and J is TRBJ1-5; TRBD1 aligns across 7 bases. The CDR3 has 15 amino acids. Germline-derived CDR1 and CDR2 are SGDLS and YYNGEE. V shed 4 bases, J shed 0 bases, and the junction held 4 bases outside the gene matches. The CDR3 DNA reads as TGTGCCAGCAGCCCGGGACAGCTTAGCAATCAGCCCCAGCATTTT. This translates into CASSPGQLSNQPQHF.

This clonotype was counted a few times. The J gene is TRBJ2-2, the V gene TRBV2; D is possibly TRBD2 (5 bases). The V gene lost 4 bases and the J gene lost 5 bases, with 11 bases spanning the gap. CDR1 SNHLY and CDR2 FYNNEI come from the germline V gene. The CDR3 is made up of 14 amino acids. The CDR3 reads CASSGASQTGELFF. The CDR3 region has the DNA TGTGCCAGCAGTGGGGCTAGCCAAACCGGGGAGCTGTTTTTT.

CDR3 protein: CASRVGGAYGYTF. CDR3 in DNA: TGTGCCAGCAGGGTTGGGGGAGCCTATGGCTACACCTTC. This chain links TRBV2 with TRBJ1-2; D may be TRBD1 (5 bases). Germline CDR1 and CDR2: SNHLY and FYNNEI. The germline V and J ends were trimmed by 6 bases and 4 bases, with 12 bases remaining between them. CDR3 size: 13 residues.

This clonotype has only a few counts. The junction departs from germline at one end; a sequencing error may be responsible. The chain combines TRBV5-1 with TRBJ2-1; 7 nucleotides align to TRBD2. From germline, CDR1 is SGHRS and CDR2 YFSETQ. The CDR3 totals 16 residues. CDR3 region: CATSLGWDYHDNEQFF. CDR3 nucleotide sequence: TGCGCCACCAGCTTGGGATGGGACTACCACGACAATGAGCAGTTCTTC. The full variable domain, completed using reference TRBV5-1 and TRBJ2-1, is KAGVTQTPRYLIKTRGQQVTLSCSPISGHRSVSWYQQTPGQGLQFLFEYFSETQRNKGNFPGRFSGRQFSNSRSEMNVSTLELGDSALYLCATSLGWDYHDNEQFFGPGTRLTVL.

This clonotype showed up many times. V and J are TRBV5-1 and TRBJ1-2, with D perhaps TRBD1 (5 bases). Looked up from germline, CDR1 is SGHRS and CDR2 is YFSETQ. V lost 2 bases, J lost 2 bases, and 10 bases lay in between. The length of the CDR3 is 14 residues. As DNA, the CDR3 is TGCGCCAGCAGCTTCAGGGAGGCGAACTATGGCTACACCTTC. Its translation is CASSFREANYGYTF.

This clonotype was observed a handful of times. The gene calls are TRBV11-1 and TRBJ2-1; TRBD1 agrees at 9 bases. CDR3 length: 14 amino acids. CDR1 and CDR2 (germline): SGHAT, FQDESV (reference sequence). The trim removed 5 bases at V and 8 bases at J, leaving 7 bases unmatched. The CDR3 bases are TGTGCCAGCAGCCCTACTACAGGGGGCGATGAGCAGTTCTTC. It is translated as CASSPTTGGDEQFF.

This clonotype has more than one count but fewer than ten. The chain joins TRBV25-1 to TRBJ1-6; D is perhaps TRBD1 (5 bases). Trimming stripped 2 bases from V and 4 bases from J, with 9 bases between. The CDR3 has 15 amino acids. In germline, CDR1 is MGHDK, CDR2 SYGVNS. The CDR3 region is CASSEGGGYNSPLHF. The CDR3 bases are TGTGCCAGCAGTGAAGGGGGGGGGTATAATTCACCCCTCCACTTT.

This clonotype was counted many times. The chain is built from TRBV20-1 and TRBJ2-7, with TRBD1 as a possible D gene (6 bases). This CDR3 is built from 14 residues. The germline V gene has CDR1 DFQATT and CDR2 SNEGSKA (reference sequence). Trimming removed 5 bases from V and 1 base from J, with 15 bases in between. CDR3 bases: TGCAGTGCTTCCGGGACACCGGGGTCCTACGAGCAGTACGTC. Translating it yields CSASGTPGSYEQYV.